This TCR beta chain was recovered during a study of cytomegalovirus exposure and HLA in healthy donors. PCR used 60 Vbeta primers and 13 Jbeta primers. Profiled with immunoSEQ multiplex PCR; TCRdb holds only in-frame clones, not every one. The sample carries about 190,000 clones, more than 65% recorded once. V lost 0 bases and J 8 bases, leaving 11 bases between the germline ends. The CDR3 runs to 14 residues. Germline-derived CDR1 and CDR2 are SGHNT and YYREEE (reference sequence). The clonotype was recovered from a woman aged 25 to 39 in good health and CMV-seropositive. Sequencing input: PBMCs. The genes are TRBV5-4 and TRBJ1-4; D not certain. CDR3 DNA sequence: TGTGCCAGCAGCTTGGAGGGTCCGGGGGAAAAACTGTTTTTT. Translation gives CASSLEGPGEKLFF.